This is a list of T cell receptor beta chains from one sample in a study of blood T cell repertoires in COVID-19. TCRdb's copy holds only in-frame clones and misses some; the assay was immunoSEQ multiplex PCR. The sample lists hundreds of thousands of clones; 86% were seen once. The sample was PBMCs or T cells enriched from blood (not recorded which). These receptors were collected from a woman in her thirties who had been exposed to COVID-19. Each CDR3 is given with its conserved first and last residue. Each record gives: D gene, V gene, clone size, J gene, CDR3 DNA, CDR3 protein. The D gene is left open where the match is weak. Not every row has a clone size; where given, it reads once, few, many or a size class.

d_call: TRBD1; v_call: TRBV19; clone_size: .; j_call: TRBJ2-3; cdr3_nt: TGTGCCAGTAGTTTTGGGACAGGGACGGATACGCAGTATTTT; cdr3_aa: CASSFGTGTDTQYF
d_call: TRBD1; v_call: TRBV2; clone_size: .; j_call: TRBJ1-1; cdr3_nt: TGTGCCAGCAGCGATGTCCCGGGACAGGGAGGGAGAACTGAAGCTTTCTTT; cdr3_aa: CASSDVPGQGGRTEAFF
d_call: TRBD1; v_call: TRBV27; clone_size: .; j_call: TRBJ2-1; cdr3_nt: TGTGCCAGCAGTCCAGGGACAGTGTTCAATGAGCAGTTCTTC; cdr3_aa: CASSPGTVFNEQFF
d_call: TRBD1; v_call: TRBV27; clone_size: .; j_call: TRBJ1-2; cdr3_nt: TGTGCCAGCAGCCCCCGTTGGGTGGGCAGGGGGAACTATGGCTACACCTTC; cdr3_aa: CASSPRWVGRGNYGYTF
d_call: .; v_call: TRBV2; clone_size: .; j_call: TRBJ1-5; cdr3_nt: TGTGCCAGCAGTGTTGGGCCGGGCAGGTTGAGGGAAAGCAATCAGCCCCAGCATTTT; cdr3_aa: CASSVGPGRLRESNQPQHF
d_call: .; v_call: TRBV28; clone_size: .; j_call: TRBJ1-5; cdr3_nt: TGTGCCAGCATCTCGGGTAGCAATCAGCCCCAGCATTTT; cdr3_aa: CASISGSNQPQHF
d_call: TRBD1; v_call: TRBV2; clone_size: .; j_call: TRBJ2-1; cdr3_nt: TGTGCCAGCAATAAGGACAGGGGCAATGAGCAGTTCTTC; cdr3_aa: CASNKDRGNEQFF
d_call: .; v_call: TRBV9; clone_size: .; j_call: TRBJ1-2; cdr3_nt: TGTGCCAGCAGCGGGGCAAAGGGCTACACCTTC; cdr3_aa: CASSGAKGYTF
d_call: TRBD2; v_call: TRBV4-1; clone_size: .; j_call: TRBJ2-7; cdr3_nt: TGCGCCAGCAGCCAAGACCCCCCGGGGGGATACGAGCAGTACTTC; cdr3_aa: CASSQDPPGGYEQYF
d_call: TRBD1; v_call: TRBV18; clone_size: few; j_call: TRBJ2-2; cdr3_nt: TGTGCCACCGTACAGGGGACGACCACCGGGGAGCTGTTTTTT; cdr3_aa: CATVQGTTTGELFF